A single sample is the source of the 16 T cell receptor beta chains below, sequenced in a study of memory CD4+ T cells and cytomegalovirus serostatus. Generated by immunoSEQ multiplex PCR, the TCRdb table keeps only in-frame clones and is missing some. The data show 50,000 to 55,000 clones, with roughly 78% seen just once and over 0.65% held by the top ten. The sort gate was single viable CD3+CD4+CD8-CD45RO+ cells for memory CD4+ T cells. The sample taken for sequencing was memory CD4+ T cells from blood. The receptors were sampled from an adult in good health and CMV-seronegative.

The CDR3 nucleotides read TGTGCCAGCAGCCTCGCCGGCTCCTACGAGCAGTACTTC. Translation gives CASSLAGSYEQYF. The chain employs TRBV14 and TRBJ2-7; no definite D call. V was trimmed by 4 bases and J by 0 bases, leaving 7 bases between them. Germline V gene data show CDR1 as SGHDN and CDR2 as FVKESK. CDR3 length equals 13 residues.

The table lists this clone with a few counts. The rearrangement uses TRBV6-5 and TRBJ1-4; maybe TRBD1 (5 bases). This CDR3 is built from 13 residues. Germline V gene data show CDR1 as MNHEY and CDR2 as SVGAGI. The ends were cut back, 7 bases at V and 10 bases at J, with 16 bases in the middle. The CDR3 region has the DNA TGTGCCAGCACAAGGGGCCGTGAGGGAAAACTGTTTTTT. It codes for CASTRGREGKLFF.

CDR3 nucleotide sequence: TGTGCCAGCAGCTTCCCAGGGGGTAACCAAGAGACCCAGTACTTC. Translated, it gives CASSFPGGNQETQYF. This rearrangement joins TRBV5-5 to TRBJ2-5; 7 bases fit TRBD1. From germline, CDR1 is SGHKS and CDR2 YYEKEE (reference sequence). V was pared by 2 bases and J by 0 bases, with 4 bases of the junction left unmatched. This CDR3 spans 15 amino acids.

J is TRBJ2-7 and V is TRBV30, with 8 bases that match TRBD1. Per the germline V gene, CDR1 is GTSNPN and CDR2 is SVGIG (reference sequence). There are 15 residues in the CDR3. Germline trimming cut 2 bases from V and 1 base from J; bases unmatched to any gene: 7. The CDR3 nucleotides read TGTGCCTGGAGTTCAGACAGGGGTTGGTCCTACGAGCAGTACTTC. As protein: CAWSSDRGWSYEQYF.

The V and J genes are TRBV6-1 and TRBJ1-3, with TRBD1 matching 7 bases. The CDR3 length is 16 residues. The germline gives CDR1 MNHNS, CDR2 SASEGT. V was pared by 4 bases and J by 0 bases, with 6 bases of the junction left unmatched. The CDR3 is CASSGSDRPSGNTIYF. For the CDR3, the DNA is TGTGCCAGCAGTGGGTCGGACAGGCCCTCTGGAAACACCATATATTTT.

The chain recombines TRBV5-1 with TRBJ2-3, with TRBD1 matching over 9 bases. Germline lookup yields CDR1 SGHRS and CDR2 YFSETQ. Trimming at V came to 0 bases and at J to 4 bases, leaving 6 bases not matched to a gene. The length of the CDR3 is 16 residues. The CDR3 DNA reads TGCGCCAGCAGCTTGGCCGCTAGACAGGGGGCAGATACGCAGTATTTT. Its protein product is CASSLAARQGADTQYF.

This chain uses TRBV28 with TRBJ1-2, with no clear D. Germline loops: CDR1 MDHEN, CDR2 SYDVKM. The V end was cut by 10 bases, the J end by 4 bases, with 22 bases between. This CDR3 region has 15 residues. The CDR3 loop is CAIGGQNFRSYGYTF. The CDR3 DNA follows: TGTGCCATCGGAGGGCAAAACTTCAGGTCCTATGGCTACACCTTC.

V gene TRBV7-2 combines with J gene TRBJ2-7, with D possibly called TRBD1 or TRBD2 (5 bases each). Trimming took 1 base from V and 2 from J, leaving 9 bases between them. This CDR3 spans 14 amino acids. Per germline, CDR1 SGHTA and CDR2 FQGNSA. The CDR3 DNA sequence: TGTGCCAGCAGCTTAGGGACGGGGCCCTACGAGCAGTACTTC. Translated, it gives CASSLGTGPYEQYF.

The chain has TRBV27 and TRBJ1-1; no clear D. Germline CDR1 is MNHEY and CDR2 is SMNVEV (reference sequence). The CDR3 length is 14 residues. The V gene lost 4 bases and the J gene lost 6 bases, with 15 bases spanning the gap. The CDR3 DNA sequence: TGTGCCAGCAGTTCACCCCCGGGGATCGCTGAAGCTTTCTTT. It specifies CASSSPPGIAEAFF.

The chain joins TRBV5-1 to TRBJ2-1; perhaps TRBD2 as D (6 bases). Trimming left V 6 bases short and J 5 bases short, with 15 bases between. Germline-derived CDR1 and CDR2 are SGHRS and YFSETQ. This CDR3 is 14 amino acids long. Written as DNA, the CDR3 is TGCGCCAGCAATTCGGGGGATCCAAACAATGAGCAGTTCTTC. It translates to CASNSGDPNNEQFF.

The V and J genes are TRBV5-6 and TRBJ2-5; the match to TRBD1 covers 9 bases. The junction had 4 bases not matched to a gene; V was cut back by 0 bases and J by 4 bases. Germline V lookup: CDR1 SGHDT, CDR2 YYEEEE. The CDR3 spans 15 residues. The CDR3 here is CASSLGGQGGETQYF. The CDR3 DNA is TGTGCCAGCAGCTTGGGGGGACAGGGTGGAGAGACCCAGTACTTC.

This clone was recorded once. V is TRBV6-4 and J is TRBJ1-2, with TRBD1 as a possible D gene (6 bases). The CDR3 totals 13 residues. The germline V gene has CDR1 MRHNA and CDR2 SNTAGT. V dropped 6 bases and J dropped 7 bases, with 15 bases sitting between them. This CDR3 is CASRESGTSGYTF. The CDR3 nucleotides are TGTGCCAGCAGAGAATCCGGGACAAGTGGCTACACCTTC.

The rearrangement joins TRBV30 to TRBJ1-4; D might be TRBD1 (5 bases). Germline values: CDR1 GTSNPN, CDR2 SVGIG (reference sequence). With 0 bases removed from V and 8 bases from J, the gap between germline ends came to 7 bases. The CDR3 contains 12 residues. In DNA form, the CDR3 reads TGTGCCTGGAGTGTACCAGGGGAAAAACTGTTTTTT. This encodes CAWSVPGEKLFF. Full variable domain (rest looked up from reference TRBV30 and TRBJ1-4): SQTIHQWPATLVQPVGSPLSLECTVEGTSNPNLYWYRQAAGRGLQLLFYSVGIGQISSEVPQNLSASRPQDRQFILSSKKLLLSDSGFYLCAWSVPGEKLFFGSGTQLSVL.

This clone was picked up one time. The V and J genes are TRBV7-8 and TRBJ1-4, with a possible D match to TRBD1 (5 bases). There are 17 residues in the CDR3. With 2 bases removed from V and 0 bases from J, the gap between germline ends came to 13 bases. Germline V gene lookup returns CDR1 SGHVS and CDR2 FQNEAQ. CDR3 coding DNA: TGTGCCAGCAGCTTACGACAGAGCTACGCAACTAATGAAAAACTGTTTTTT. This translates into CASSLRQSYATNEKLFF.

The V gene is TRBV28, the J gene TRBJ2-2; 7 bases are a match to TRBD1. V trimming: 7 bases; J trimming: 5 bases; junction bases outside the gene matches: 7. The CDR3 sequence is 14 residues long. Germline V gene lookup returns CDR1 MDHEN and CDR2 SYDVKM. CDR3 sequence: CASTPGQWTGELFF. The CDR3 nucleotides read TGTGCCAGCACCCCGGGACAGTGGACCGGGGAGCTGTTTTTT.

J is TRBJ1-2 and V is TRBV9, with 9 positions matching TRBD1. The CDR3 length is 18 residues. In germline, CDR1 is SGDLS, CDR2 YYNGEE. V was pared by 0 bases and J by 4 bases, with 13 bases of the junction left unmatched. The CDR3 is CASSVVQGALPSPYGYTF. CDR3 coding DNA: TGTGCCAGCAGCGTAGTACAGGGGGCGCTTCCGTCCCCCTATGGCTACACCTTC. Filled out from reference TRBV9 and TRBJ1-2, the complete variable domain reads DSGVTQTPKHLITATGQRVTLRCSPRSGDLSVYWYQQSLDQGLQFLIQYYNGEERAKGNILERFSAQQFPDLHSELNLSSLELGDSALYFCASSVVQGALPSPYGYTFGSGTRLTVV.